A selection of T cell receptor beta chains follows, all from one sample in a study of Graves' ophthalmopathy and Graves' hyperthyroidism. TCRdb reanalysed the multiplex PCR reads using MiXCR and keeps one entry per CDR3 protein. Of 220,000 or so distinct CDR3 sequences in the sample, roughly 21% were seen once. The sequenced material came from peripheral blood. Receptors were obtained from a woman between 45 and 65 years old with Graves' ophthalmopathy. Both conserved end residues are part of each CDR3. A D gene is named only where the DNA matches it firmly. Clone size is shown for a subset of rows, as once, few, many or a class of expanded clone.

>TRBJ1-5|.|many|TRBV6-1
CASKYSVPNQPQHF
TGTGCCAGCAAATACAGCGTCCCCAATCAGCCCCAGCATTTT
>TRBJ2-5|TRBD2|few|TRBV5-6
CASRLLTSGSYGETQYF
TGTGCCAGCAGGCTCCTGACTAGCGGGAGTTATGGAGAGACCCAGTACTTC
>TRBJ1-2|.|many|TRBV6-5
CASRIQGVGGYTF
TGTGCCAGCAGAATACAGGGCGTCGGTGGCTACACCTTC
>TRBJ2-2|TRBD1|many|TRBV2
CASKTPGQGNTGELFF
TGTGCCAGCAAAACCCCGGGACAGGGTAACACCGGGGAGCTGTTTTTT
>TRBJ2-4|.|few|TRBV11-2
CASSLVRGGGTLAKNIQYF
TGTGCCAGCAGCTTAGTTCGGGGAGGAGGAACACTAGCCAAAAACATTCAGTACTTC
>TRBJ1-1|.|.|TRBV2
CASSSDTEAFF
TGTGCCAGCAGTTCAGACACTGAAGCTTTCTTT
>TRBJ1-5|TRBD1|few|TRBV27
CASSLATGGNQPQHF
TGTGCCAGCAGTTTAGCCACAGGGGGCAACCAGCCCCAGCATTTT
>TRBJ1-3|.|many|TRBV7-8
CASSSRQGAGNTIYF
TGTGCCAGCAGCTCCCGGCAGGGTGCCGGAAACACCATATATTTT
>TRBJ1-5|.|.|TRBV28
CASRLEERTGQPQPF
TGTGCCAGCCGTCTGGAGGAAAGAACCGGGCAGCCCCAGCCTTTT
>TRBJ1-6|TRBD1|many|TRBV12-5
CASGLVLGTGKSPLHF
TGTGCTAGTGGTTTGGTACTTGGGACAGGAAAATCACCCCTCCACTTT
>TRBJ2-5|.|many|TRBV6-2/TRBV6-3
CASSYWTDEGTQYF
TGTGCCAGCAGTTACTGGACTGACGAGGGGACCCAGTACTTC
>TRBJ2-7|TRBD1|many|TRBV14
CASRPGTGGGEQYF
TGTGCCAGCCGTCCCGGGACAGGGGGCGGCGAGCAGTACTTC
>TRBJ1-2|.|many|TRBV5-1
CASSGPGNYGYTF
TGCGCCAGTTCGGGGCCAGGCAACTATGGCTACACCTTC
>TRBJ2-7|.|.|TRBV27
CASSWRGTYEQYF
TGTGCCAGCAGTTGGAGAGGGACCTACGAGCAGTACTTC
>TRBJ2-7|TRBD1|many|TRBV29-1
CSARDRDRYEQYF
TGCAGCGCCCGGGACAGGGACCGATACGAGCAGTACTTC
>TRBJ1-1|TRBD1|.|TRBV6-1
CASNRGQGYTEAFF
TGTGCCAGCAACCGAGGACAGGGATACACTGAAGCTTTCTTT
>TRBJ2-7|.|many|TRBV10-3
CAISPQVGDKDYEQYF
TGTGCCATCAGCCCTCAGGTAGGGGACAAAGACTACGAGCAGTACTTC
>TRBJ1-6|TRBD1|many|TRBV5-1
CASSRGDSSYNSPLHF
TGCGCCAGCAGCAGAGGGGACAGCTCCTATAATTCACCCCTCCACTTT
>TRBJ1-6|.|many|TRBV20-1
CSARGSDSPLHF
TGCAGTGCTAGAGGGTCGGATTCACCCCTCCACTTT
>TRBJ1-1|TRBD1|many|TRBV18
CASSSQGGSTEAFF
TGTGCCAGCTCAAGCCAGGGGGGGAGCACTGAAGCTTTCTTT
>TRBJ1-5|.|.|TRBV6-1
CASSESGTHSNQPQHF
TGTGCCAGCAGTGAAAGCGGGACCCATAGCAATCAGCCCCAGCATTTT
>TRBJ1-2|.|many|TRBV2
CASSGQARGYTF
TGTGCCAGCAGCGGGCAGGCCCGTGGCTACACCTTC
>TRBJ2-5|.|few|TRBV24-1
CATSLEGPRETQYF
TGTGCCACCAGCTTGGAGGGCCCAAGGGAGACCCAGTATTTC
>TRBJ2-7|TRBD1|few|TRBV6-1
CAGSPRQGEGYEQYF
TGTGCCGGCAGTCCGCGACAGGGAGAGGGCTACGAGCAGTACTTC